Reported below is one T cell receptor beta chain. Its target is not known. Compared with germline, one end of the junction differs, possibly owing to a read error. Whole-study findings and limits: Tumor Treg TCRs overlapped most with tumor naive CD4+ cells.

After constant-region reverse-primer amplification, full-length variable regions underwent semi-nested PCR with Nested Universal Primer A. TCRdb fed the 5' RACE reads into MiXCR, producing one record per CDR3 protein. Of about 62,000 distinct CDR3 sequences in the sample, around 30% are singletons; the top ten hold roughly 2.5%. The CDR3 runs 15 residues. Germline CDR1 reads KGHSH; CDR2 reads LQKENI. The rearrangement joins TRBV18 to TRBJ1-1; D gene unclear. The TCR comes from a female donor with breast cancer. The sequencing sample was made of tumor-infiltrating naive CD4+ T cells sorted from the breast tumor. Specified subset: naive CD4+ T cells, CD4+CD45RA+CD25-. CDR3 in amino acids: CAGSPTNDGNTEAFF. Here the CDR3 DNA reads TGTGCCGGCTCACCGACGAATGATGGAAACACTGAAGCTTTCTTT.